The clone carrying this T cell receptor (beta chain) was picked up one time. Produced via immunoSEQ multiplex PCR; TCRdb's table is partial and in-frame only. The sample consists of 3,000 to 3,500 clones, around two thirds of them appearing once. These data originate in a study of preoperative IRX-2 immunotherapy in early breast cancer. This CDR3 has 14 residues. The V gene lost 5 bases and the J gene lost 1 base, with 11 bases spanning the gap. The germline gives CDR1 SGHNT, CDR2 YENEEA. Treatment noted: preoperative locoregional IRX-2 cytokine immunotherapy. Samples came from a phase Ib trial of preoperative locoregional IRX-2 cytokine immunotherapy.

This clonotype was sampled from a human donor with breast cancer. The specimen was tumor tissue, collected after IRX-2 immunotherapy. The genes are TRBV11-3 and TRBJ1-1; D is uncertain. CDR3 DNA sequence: TGTGCCAGCAGCGCTACTTGGGGGAACACTGAAGCTTTCTTT. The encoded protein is CASSATWGNTEAFF.